The 9 T cell receptor beta chains below were found in one sample sequenced in a study of blood T cell repertoires in COVID-19. TCRdb's table, derived via immunoSEQ multiplex PCR, lists solely in-frame clones and lacks some. The table has some 190,000 clones, 86% seen once. The sample taken for sequencing was PBMCs or T cells enriched from blood (not recorded which). Receptors were obtained from a man between 40 and 49 years old with acute COVID-19.

This clone appeared a few times. The chain joins TRBV9 to TRBJ2-7, with D maybe TRBD1 (5 bases). Germline CDR1 SGDLS, CDR2 YYNGEE. V was cut by 5 bases and J by 5 bases, with 14 bases left in between. The CDR3 runs 13 residues. The CDR3 reads CASRYPGPNEQYF. The CDR3 bases are TGTGCCAGCAGATACCCAGGGCCAAACGAGCAGTACTTC.

V is TRBV19 and J is TRBJ2-1, with TRBD2 identical over 7 bases. With V trimmed by 7 bases and J by 0 bases, 18 bases remained unmatched. This CDR3 is 19 amino acids long. Germline V gene sequence: CDR1 LNHDA, CDR2 SQIVND (reference sequence). Here the CDR3 DNA reads TGTGCCAGTACCACGGAGGCTAGCGGCCTCCTCAGCTCCTACAATGAGCAGTTCTTC. Its protein is CASTTEASGLLSSYNEQFF.

This rearrangement joins TRBV9 to TRBJ2-1, with 7 bases identical to TRBD2. The CDR3 totals 15 residues. With 1 base clipped from V and 10 bases from J, the junction kept 11 bases outside the gene matches. In germline, CDR1 is SGDLS, CDR2 YYNGEE. Written as DNA, the CDR3 is TGTGCCAGCAGCGTATCCGGGACTACCCAACTAGAGCAGTTCTTC. Amino acids: CASSVSGTTQLEQFF.

This chain connects TRBV12-3 or TRBV12-4 to TRBJ2-7; D is unresolved. The CDR3 covers 12 residues. Trimming removed 4 bases from V and 7 bases from J, with 11 bases in between. The CDR3 nucleotides read TGTGCCAGCAGTTACTCTCGCTATGAGCAGTACTTC. This encodes CASSYSRYEQYF.

The chain is built from TRBV27 and TRBJ1-4; D call uncertain. V lost 5 bases and J lost 2, with 6 bases in between. This CDR3 region has 13 residues. Germline V gene lookup returns CDR1 MNHEY and CDR2 SMNVEV (reference sequence). The CDR3 is CASSLPTNEKLFF. CDR3 coding DNA: TGTGCCAGCAGTCTTCCCACTAATGAAAAACTGTTTTTT.

The V call is TRBV5-5, the J call TRBJ2-5, with a tentative D call TRBD1 (6 bases). Trimming took 5 bases from V and 4 from J, leaving 21 bases between them. CDR1 and CDR2 from the germline V gene are SGHKS and YYEKEE (reference sequence). The CDR3 spans 16 residues. CDR3 sequence (DNA): TGTGCCAGCAGAGCCGGGAACAGGGACGAAGGAGAGACCCAGTACTTC. It yields the protein CASRAGNRDEGETQYF.

The V call is TRBV5-5, the J call TRBJ2-1; TRBD2 agrees at 10 bases. V was clipped by 1 base and J by 6 bases; unmatched bases: 10. Looked up from germline, CDR1 is SGHKS and CDR2 is YYEKEE (reference sequence). The CDR3 spans 17 residues. CDR3 amino acids: CASSLFSGTSVTNEQFF. As DNA, the CDR3 is TGTGCCAGCAGCTTGTTTAGTGGGACTAGCGTTACCAATGAGCAGTTCTTC.

V and J are TRBV28 and TRBJ2-5, with 9 nucleotides matching TRBD2. Germline V CDR1 and CDR2: MDHEN, SYDVKM. The CDR3 length is 14 residues. J was trimmed by 4 bases and V by 6 bases; bases with no gene match: 6. The CDR3 DNA sequence: TGTGCCAGCAGAGCGGGAGGAGGTACAGAGACCCAGTACTTC. This codes for CASRAGGGTETQYF.

The chain employs TRBV28 and TRBJ2-1; no definite D call. The length of the CDR3 is 16 residues. V lost 5 bases and J lost 0, with 14 bases in between. Germline loops: CDR1 MDHEN, CDR2 SYDVKM. CDR3 residues: CASSRFSMSSYNEQFF. In DNA, the CDR3 is TGTGCCAGCAGTCGATTTTCGATGAGCTCCTACAATGAGCAGTTCTTC.